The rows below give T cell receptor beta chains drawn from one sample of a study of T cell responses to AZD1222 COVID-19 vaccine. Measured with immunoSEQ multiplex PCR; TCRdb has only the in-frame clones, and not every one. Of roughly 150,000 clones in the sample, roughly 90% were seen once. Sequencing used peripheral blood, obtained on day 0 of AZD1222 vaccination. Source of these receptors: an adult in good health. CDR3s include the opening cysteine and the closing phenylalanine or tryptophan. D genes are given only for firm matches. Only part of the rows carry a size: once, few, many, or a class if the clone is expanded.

cdr3_nt: TGCGCCAGCAGCTTGGACGGGGTGGACGAGCAGTACTTC
cdr3_aa: CASSLDGVDEQYF
v_call: TRBV5-1
d_call: NA
j_call: TRBJ2-7
clone_size: once

cdr3_nt: TGTGCCAGCAGCCGTGAGCTCCTCTCCTACAATGAGCAGTTCTTC
cdr3_aa: CASSRELLSYNEQFF
v_call: TRBV14
d_call: NA
j_call: TRBJ2-1
clone_size: once

cdr3_nt: TGTGCCAGCAGCTCCGGGGTGGGACAGCCCCAGCATTTT
cdr3_aa: CASSSGVGQPQHF
v_call: TRBV7-6
d_call: NA
j_call: TRBJ1-5
clone_size: NA

cdr3_nt: TGTGCCAGCATCGAGTACGGGGGTGGCTACACCTTC
cdr3_aa: CASIEYGGGYTF
v_call: TRBV2
d_call: NA
j_call: TRBJ1-2
clone_size: NA

cdr3_nt: TGTGCCCTCCGCGGTGCCATGACCACTGAAGCTTTCTTT
cdr3_aa: CALRGAMTTEAFF
v_call: TRBV7-9
d_call: NA
j_call: TRBJ1-1
clone_size: few

cdr3_nt: TGTGCCAGCAGTTGGGGAAACACCATATATTTT
cdr3_aa: CASSWGNTIYF
v_call: TRBV6-2/TRBV6-3
d_call: NA
j_call: TRBJ1-3
clone_size: NA

cdr3_nt: TGCGCCAGCAGCTTGCTAGGGGACACCAATCAGCCCCAGCATTTT
cdr3_aa: CASSLLGDTNQPQHF
v_call: TRBV5-1
d_call: NA
j_call: TRBJ1-5
clone_size: NA

cdr3_nt: TGTGCCAGCAGCTACCCAGGGGTAGGCTATGGCTACACCTTC
cdr3_aa: CASSYPGVGYGYTF
v_call: TRBV11-2
d_call: NA
j_call: TRBJ1-2
clone_size: NA

cdr3_nt: TGCGCCGGCTACATTGGGACTACCAACCAAGAGACCCAGTACTTC
cdr3_aa: CAGYIGTTNQETQYF
v_call: TRBV5-1
d_call: TRBD2
j_call: TRBJ2-5
clone_size: NA

cdr3_nt: TGTGCCAGCAGCCCCCGACTAGCGGTTATCCAAGAGACCCAGTACTTC
cdr3_aa: CASSPRLAVIQETQYF
v_call: TRBV7-2
d_call: TRBD2
j_call: TRBJ2-5
clone_size: NA

cdr3_nt: TGCGCCAGCAGCTTGGTACCAGGGGGCAACTATGGCTACACCTTC
cdr3_aa: CASSLVPGGNYGYTF
v_call: TRBV5-1
d_call: TRBD1
j_call: TRBJ1-2
clone_size: NA

cdr3_nt: TGTGCCAGCAGTATCAGGGTCCCTGGAAACACCATATATTTT
cdr3_aa: CASSIRVPGNTIYF
v_call: TRBV28
d_call: NA
j_call: TRBJ1-3
clone_size: NA

cdr3_nt: TGTGCCAGCAGTTACTCGACTAGCAATCAGCCCCAGCATTTT
cdr3_aa: CASSYSTSNQPQHF
v_call: TRBV6-2/TRBV6-3
d_call: NA
j_call: TRBJ1-5
clone_size: NA

cdr3_nt: TGTGCCAGAAGCTTGTGTATTGGGCCCATACTAGCGGGAGGTCCCTACAATGAGCAGTTCTTC
cdr3_aa: CARSLCIGPILAGGPYNEQFF
v_call: TRBV5-3
d_call: TRBD2
j_call: TRBJ2-1
clone_size: NA

cdr3_nt: TGTGCCAGCAGTTTGAGGGGACAGGCAAACTATGGCTACACCTTC
cdr3_aa: CASSLRGQANYGYTF
v_call: TRBV27
d_call: TRBD1
j_call: TRBJ1-2
clone_size: NA

cdr3_nt: TGTGCCAGCAGCTTAGAATTCTTGGGGACTGGGGAAAAACTGTTTTTT
cdr3_aa: CASSLEFLGTGEKLFF
v_call: TRBV7-2
d_call: NA
j_call: TRBJ1-4
clone_size: NA

cdr3_nt: TGCGCCAGCAGCCCGGACGCCGGGAACACTGAAGCTTTCTTT
cdr3_aa: CASSPDAGNTEAFF
v_call: TRBV5-1
d_call: NA
j_call: TRBJ1-1
clone_size: NA

cdr3_nt: TGCGCCAGCAGCCCCCTAAGGAGTAGTAACACTGAAGCTTTCTTT
cdr3_aa: CASSPLRSSNTEAFF
v_call: TRBV5-1
d_call: NA
j_call: TRBJ1-1
clone_size: NA

cdr3_nt: TGTGCCAGCAGCCTCTCGGGGGTCTTCTACACCTTC
cdr3_aa: CASSLSGVFYTF
v_call: TRBV4-2
d_call: NA
j_call: TRBJ1-2
clone_size: NA

cdr3_nt: TGTGCCAGTAGTATAGCGGACACTGAAGCTTTCTTT
cdr3_aa: CASSIADTEAFF
v_call: TRBV19
d_call: NA
j_call: TRBJ1-1
clone_size: NA

cdr3_nt: TGCAGCGTGGAAGCGAGGGGAGGGGACAATGAGCAGTTCTTC
cdr3_aa: CSVEARGGDNEQFF
v_call: TRBV29-1
d_call: TRBD2
j_call: TRBJ2-1
clone_size: NA

cdr3_nt: TGTGCCAGCTCACCAGAAAATGAGCAGTTCTTC
cdr3_aa: CASSPENEQFF
v_call: TRBV18
d_call: NA
j_call: TRBJ2-1
clone_size: NA

cdr3_nt: TGTGCCTCCCAAGGTAGGGCCCTGAACACTGAAGCTTTCTTT
cdr3_aa: CASQGRALNTEAFF
v_call: TRBV27
d_call: NA
j_call: TRBJ1-1
clone_size: once

cdr3_nt: TGTGCCAGCAGCTTGGAGGGGTTCGGAAACACCATATATTTT
cdr3_aa: CASSLEGFGNTIYF
v_call: TRBV5-4
d_call: NA
j_call: TRBJ1-3
clone_size: NA

cdr3_nt: TGTGCCAGCAGCGAAAGACCCGGGACAGGGGGCTGGCAGCCCCAGCATTTT
cdr3_aa: CASSERPGTGGWQPQHF
v_call: TRBV2
d_call: TRBD1
j_call: TRBJ1-5
clone_size: NA

cdr3_nt: TGTGCCAGCAGCTTAGACCAAAGGGCCAACTATGGCTACACCTTC
cdr3_aa: CASSLDQRANYGYTF
v_call: TRBV11-2
d_call: NA
j_call: TRBJ1-2
clone_size: once

cdr3_nt: TGTGCCAGCAGTTTAATGGACAGGGGGCGTAACATTCAGTACTTC
cdr3_aa: CASSLMDRGRNIQYF
v_call: TRBV28
d_call: TRBD1
j_call: TRBJ2-4
clone_size: NA

cdr3_nt: TGTGCCAGCAGCGCCTCAGGGGGCACTCAGCCCCAGCATTTT
cdr3_aa: CASSASGGTQPQHF
v_call: TRBV7-9
d_call: TRBD1
j_call: TRBJ1-5
clone_size: NA

cdr3_nt: TGCGCCAGCAGCCAAGTCAGCTCGGGACAGTTCTCTGGAAACACCATATATTTT
cdr3_aa: CASSQVSSGQFSGNTIYF
v_call: TRBV4-3
d_call: TRBD1
j_call: TRBJ1-3
clone_size: once

cdr3_nt: TGTGCCAGCAGAAACACAGGGGGCACTGAAGCTTTCTTT
cdr3_aa: CASRNTGGTEAFF
v_call: TRBV7-8
d_call: TRBD1
j_call: TRBJ1-1
clone_size: NA

cdr3_nt: TGTGCCAGCTCATCCGGAAATTACAATGAGCAGTTCTTC
cdr3_aa: CASSSGNYNEQFF
v_call: TRBV7-9
d_call: NA
j_call: TRBJ2-1
clone_size: NA

cdr3_nt: TGTGCCAGCAGCTTAATAGGGGAAGCTTTCTTT
cdr3_aa: CASSLIGEAFF
v_call: TRBV7-8
d_call: NA
j_call: TRBJ1-1
clone_size: few

cdr3_nt: TGTGCCAGCAGCCGTGAACAGTTCACTGAAGCTTTCTTT
cdr3_aa: CASSREQFTEAFF
v_call: TRBV7-2
d_call: NA
j_call: TRBJ1-1
clone_size: NA

cdr3_nt: TGTGCCTGGAGGATTGCCGGGACAGCGAACACTGAAGCTTTCTTT
cdr3_aa: CAWRIAGTANTEAFF
v_call: TRBV30
d_call: TRBD1
j_call: TRBJ1-1
clone_size: NA

cdr3_nt: TGTGCCAGCAGCTCGGGGGGGTCGAACACTGAAGCTTTCTTT
cdr3_aa: CASSSGGSNTEAFF
v_call: TRBV5-4
d_call: NA
j_call: TRBJ1-1
clone_size: NA

cdr3_nt: TGTGCCAGCAGTCAACACTCTGGGGCCAACGTCCTGACTTTC
cdr3_aa: CASSQHSGANVLTF
v_call: TRBV6-5
d_call: NA
j_call: TRBJ2-6
clone_size: NA

cdr3_nt: TGTGCCAGCGTCTCCAGAGGAAACACCATATATTTT
cdr3_aa: CASVSRGNTIYF
v_call: TRBV12-3/TRBV12-4
d_call: NA
j_call: TRBJ1-3
clone_size: NA

cdr3_nt: TGCGCCAGCAGCCAAACTAGGGGGACAGGGCCTGAAAAACTGTTTTTT
cdr3_aa: CASSQTRGTGPEKLFF
v_call: TRBV4-3
d_call: TRBD1
j_call: TRBJ1-4
clone_size: NA

cdr3_nt: TGTGCCAGCAGCTTGCGCGCGGGGGTGGCAGATACGCAGTATTTT
cdr3_aa: CASSLRAGVADTQYF
v_call: TRBV5-4
d_call: TRBD2
j_call: TRBJ2-3
clone_size: NA

cdr3_nt: TGTGCCAGCTCTCCCGGACAGTCGAACACTGAAGCTTTCTTT
cdr3_aa: CASSPGQSNTEAFF
v_call: TRBV18
d_call: NA
j_call: TRBJ1-1
clone_size: NA

cdr3_nt: TGTGCCAGCAGTGAAACCAGGGGGCTTAATGAGCAGTTCTTC
cdr3_aa: CASSETRGLNEQFF
v_call: TRBV6-1
d_call: TRBD1
j_call: TRBJ2-1
clone_size: NA

cdr3_nt: TGTGCCAGCAGCTTAGTATCGACTAGCGGGAAGTCCGAGCAGTACTTC
cdr3_aa: CASSLVSTSGKSEQYF
v_call: TRBV7-2
d_call: TRBD2
j_call: TRBJ2-7
clone_size: NA

cdr3_nt: TGTGCCAGCAGCTTAGTAAGGACAGGCCCCGATCAGCCCCAGCATTTT
cdr3_aa: CASSLVRTGPDQPQHF
v_call: TRBV7-8
d_call: TRBD1
j_call: TRBJ1-5
clone_size: NA

cdr3_nt: TGCGCCAGTACACAGGGGCACACCGGGGAGCTGTTTTTT
cdr3_aa: CASTQGHTGELFF
v_call: TRBV5-1
d_call: TRBD1
j_call: TRBJ2-2
clone_size: NA

cdr3_nt: TGTGCCAGCAGTTACTCAGCGGGAGGGCCAGAGACCCAGTACTTC
cdr3_aa: CASSYSAGGPETQYF
v_call: TRBV6-5
d_call: TRBD2
j_call: TRBJ2-5
clone_size: few

cdr3_nt: TGTGCCAGCAGCTTAACAGGGTCCACTGAAGCTTTCTTT
cdr3_aa: CASSLTGSTEAFF
v_call: TRBV7-9
d_call: NA
j_call: TRBJ1-1
clone_size: NA

cdr3_nt: TGCGCCAGCAGCCCTGACCTACAGGGTTCTAACACCTTC
cdr3_aa: CASSPDLQGSNTF
v_call: TRBV5-1
d_call: NA
j_call: TRBJ1-2
clone_size: NA

cdr3_nt: TGTGCCACCAGCGGAGCGACAGCAACTAATGAAAAACTGTTTTTT
cdr3_aa: CATSGATATNEKLFF
v_call: TRBV15
d_call: NA
j_call: TRBJ1-4
clone_size: NA

cdr3_nt: TGTGCCAGCAGCAGAAGGACAGGGGATGGCTACACCTTC
cdr3_aa: CASSRRTGDGYTF
v_call: TRBV21-1
d_call: NA
j_call: TRBJ1-2
clone_size: NA

cdr3_nt: TGTGCCAGCAGCCAATTGATTAGCCTCGGAGCTTTCTTT
cdr3_aa: CASSQLISLGAFF
v_call: TRBV14
d_call: NA
j_call: TRBJ1-1
clone_size: NA

cdr3_nt: TGTGCCAGCTCTCGCTCCGGGACAGAGCAAGAGACCCAGTACTTC
cdr3_aa: CASSRSGTEQETQYF
v_call: TRBV18
d_call: TRBD1
j_call: TRBJ2-5
clone_size: NA

cdr3_nt: TGTGCCAGCAGAGATAAGAGTACCGGGACAGGGGATCGGCAGCCCCAGCATTTT
cdr3_aa: CASRDKSTGTGDRQPQHF
v_call: TRBV27
d_call: TRBD1
j_call: TRBJ1-5
clone_size: NA

cdr3_nt: TGTGCCAGCAGTTTGAAGGGGGAGGACACTGAAGCTTTCTTT
cdr3_aa: CASSLKGEDTEAFF
v_call: TRBV6-6
d_call: NA
j_call: TRBJ1-1
clone_size: few

cdr3_nt: TGTGCCACCAGCAGTGATGTACAGGGCTATGGCTACACCTTC
cdr3_aa: CATSSDVQGYGYTF
v_call: TRBV15
d_call: NA
j_call: TRBJ1-2
clone_size: once

cdr3_nt: TGTGCCAGCCGAAGGACAGGGGTCTACGAGCAGTACTTC
cdr3_aa: CASRRTGVYEQYF
v_call: TRBV12-3/TRBV12-4
d_call: TRBD1
j_call: TRBJ2-7
clone_size: NA

cdr3_nt: TGCGCCAGCAGCTGGCTGACACCAGTCAACACTGAAGCTTTCTTT
cdr3_aa: CASSWLTPVNTEAFF
v_call: TRBV5-1
d_call: NA
j_call: TRBJ1-1
clone_size: NA

cdr3_nt: TGTGCCAGCAGTTCAATTGGACTTCTCGAGGGCTATGGCTACACCTTC
cdr3_aa: CASSSIGLLEGYGYTF
v_call: TRBV28
d_call: NA
j_call: TRBJ1-2
clone_size: NA

cdr3_nt: TGTGCCAGCAGCGTATTTTCTGGGCACTCTGGGGCCAACGTCCTGACTTTC
cdr3_aa: CASSVFSGHSGANVLTF
v_call: TRBV9
d_call: NA
j_call: TRBJ2-6
clone_size: NA

cdr3_nt: TGTGCCAGCAGTGAACCGGGACAGGGGCTCTACGAGCAGTACTTC
cdr3_aa: CASSEPGQGLYEQYF
v_call: TRBV25-1
d_call: TRBD1
j_call: TRBJ2-7
clone_size: NA

cdr3_nt: TGTGCCAGCAGATCACAGGGGAACACTGAAGCTTTCTTT
cdr3_aa: CASRSQGNTEAFF
v_call: TRBV3-1/TRBV3-2
d_call: NA
j_call: TRBJ1-1
clone_size: few